This paragraph reports one TCR beta chain. The sample originates from a study of control samples from healthy donors and cancer patients. Using immunoSEQ multiplex PCR, the repertoire was profiled, and TCRdb retains in-frame clones only, with some absent. The data contain 70,000 or so clones, 84% of them singletons. CDR1 and CDR2 (germline): MNHEY, SMNVEV (reference sequence). Trimming took off 5 bases at V and 6 bases at J, with 10 bases between the two ends. This CDR3 comprises 12 residues. The genes are TRBV27 and TRBJ1-2; no firm D call. The sequencing input was blood. The TCR sequence derives from a man in his fifties in good health. The CDR3 nucleotides read TGTGCCAGCAGTCACGGCCTCCATGGCTACACCTTC. This gives the protein CASSHGLHGYTF.